Listed below are T cell receptor beta chains from one sample, sequenced in a study of blood T cell repertoires in COVID-19. Some clones are missing from TCRdb's copy, which holds only in-frame ones; the method was immunoSEQ multiplex PCR. The table records 60,000 to 75,000 clones, more than 80% of them present only once. Sequencing was done on a sample of peripheral blood. These receptor sequences come from a woman older than 75 with active or convalescent COVID-19. Both conserved end residues are trimmed from each CDR3. Fields, in order: CDR3 protein, J gene, clone size, D gene, V gene, CDR3 length. A D gene is named only where the DNA matches it firmly. Only some rows state a clone size, as once, few, many or a class for expanded clones.

CDR3: ASSATGGSTDTQY
J: TRBJ2-3
size: -
D: TRBD1
V: TRBV5-6
length: 13

CDR3: ASITSGTGTSYEQY
J: TRBJ2-7
size: -
D: TRBD1
V: TRBV6-6
length: 14

CDR3: ASSSSGVGGTEAF
J: TRBJ1-1
size: -
D: -
V: TRBV4-3
length: 13

CDR3: ASNRGSYNEQF
J: TRBJ2-1
size: -
D: TRBD1
V: TRBV2
length: 11

CDR3: ASSESQGDRVYEQY
J: TRBJ2-7
size: -
D: TRBD1
V: TRBV10-1
length: 14

CDR3: ATSRGQDPQPQH
J: TRBJ1-5
size: -
D: -
V: TRBV15
length: 12

CDR3: ASSFTNYGYT
J: TRBJ1-2
size: -
D: -
V: TRBV28
length: 10

CDR3: ATSDSGYNEQF
J: TRBJ2-1
size: -
D: -
V: TRBV24-1
length: 11

CDR3: ASRYASGGNTEAF
J: TRBJ1-1
size: -
D: -
V: TRBV6-5
length: 13

CDR3: ASKLDGVYGYT
J: TRBJ1-2
size: -
D: -
V: TRBV2
length: 11

CDR3: ASSLVFRGHEQY
J: TRBJ2-7
size: -
D: -
V: TRBV7-9
length: 12

CDR3: ASSILGSTNEKLF
J: TRBJ1-4
size: -
D: -
V: TRBV19
length: 13

CDR3: ASSIGGLAIPRELF
J: TRBJ2-2
size: once
D: TRBD2
V: TRBV19
length: 14

CDR3: AWSVEQGRLPQH
J: TRBJ1-5
size: -
D: -
V: TRBV30
length: 12

CDR3: ASSKGTTSTDTQY
J: TRBJ2-3
size: -
D: TRBD2
V: TRBV19
length: 13

CDR3: ASSLRRPPGTPKYSPLH
J: TRBJ1-6
size: -
D: -
V: TRBV7-3
length: 17

CDR3: ASSFTTSGATNEQF
J: TRBJ2-1
size: -
D: TRBD2
V: TRBV7-2
length: 14

CDR3: ATSREDISPLH
J: TRBJ1-6
size: -
D: -
V: TRBV15
length: 11

CDR3: AWTFRGRDNEAF
J: TRBJ1-1
size: -
D: -
V: TRBV30
length: 12

CDR3: AISDSSGGVTDTQY
J: TRBJ2-3
size: -
D: TRBD2
V: TRBV10-3
length: 14

CDR3: ASSDAWLVGELF
J: TRBJ2-2
size: -
D: -
V: TRBV14
length: 12

CDR3: ACPDQPGSPLH
J: TRBJ1-6
size: -
D: -
V: TRBV30
length: 11

CDR3: ASSLDGAGRKLF
J: TRBJ1-4
size: -
D: -
V: TRBV11-2
length: 12

CDR3: ATRGGGGTDTQY
J: TRBJ2-3
size: -
D: -
V: TRBV5-4
length: 12

CDR3: AHFPAGDTQTLNYGYT
J: TRBJ1-2
size: once
D: -
V: TRBV12-5
length: 16

CDR3: ASSSRVGPVNTGELF
J: TRBJ2-2
size: -
D: -
V: TRBV9
length: 15

CDR3: ASSLFRNTEAF
J: TRBJ1-1
size: -
D: -
V: TRBV9
length: 11

CDR3: ASSPVGLDGTDTQY
J: TRBJ2-3
size: -
D: TRBD2
V: TRBV2
length: 14

CDR3: AAAWTGNSPLH
J: TRBJ1-6
size: many
D: TRBD1
V: TRBV6-5
length: 11

CDR3: ASSYRGQYNEKLF
J: TRBJ1-4
size: -
D: -
V: TRBV6-5
length: 13

CDR3: ASSQLIGTSDEQF
J: TRBJ2-1
size: -
D: TRBD2
V: TRBV3-1/TRBV3-2
length: 13

CDR3: ASSFQRTGGHTEAF
J: TRBJ1-1
size: once
D: TRBD1
V: TRBV28
length: 14

CDR3: ASSTPGGTSRN
J: TRBJ2-5
size: -
D: TRBD2
V: TRBV6-2/TRBV6-3
length: 11

CDR3: ASTFSLINTGELF
J: TRBJ2-2
size: medium-sized
D: -
V: TRBV7-2
length: 13

CDR3: ASSEIQGNTQY
J: TRBJ2-3
size: -
D: -
V: TRBV10-2
length: 11

CDR3: ASSESNNYEQY
J: TRBJ2-7
size: once
D: -
V: TRBV10-1
length: 11

CDR3: ASGEGDYGYT
J: TRBJ1-2
size: -
D: -
V: TRBV30
length: 10

CDR3: ASLIRDSLNTEAF
J: TRBJ1-1
size: few
D: TRBD1
V: TRBV28
length: 13

CDR3: ASSLQGEAF
J: TRBJ1-1
size: -
D: -
V: TRBV28
length: 9

CDR3: ASSQAGTGVGELF
J: TRBJ2-2
size: -
D: TRBD1
V: TRBV4-3
length: 13

CDR3: ASSFTAGTAYQETQY
J: TRBJ2-5
size: -
D: TRBD1
V: TRBV7-7
length: 15

CDR3: ASSTSGREQY
J: TRBJ2-7
size: -
D: -
V: TRBV19
length: 10

CDR3: ASSIGLADPTDTQY
J: TRBJ2-3
size: -
D: TRBD2
V: TRBV19
length: 14

CDR3: ASSLNRRSGNTIY
J: TRBJ1-3
size: -
D: -
V: TRBV7-9
length: 13

CDR3: ASSHRQGQDEKLF
J: TRBJ1-4
size: few
D: TRBD1
V: TRBV5-6
length: 13

CDR3: ASSLGGTLVWGYT
J: TRBJ1-2
size: -
D: -
V: TRBV5-1
length: 13

CDR3: ASSFYSNQPQH
J: TRBJ1-5
size: -
D: -
V: TRBV12-3/TRBV12-4
length: 11

CDR3: ASSRTGEAF
J: TRBJ1-1
size: -
D: TRBD1
V: TRBV5-5
length: 9

CDR3: ASSDRGGDTQY
J: TRBJ2-3
size: -
D: -
V: TRBV9
length: 11

CDR3: ASREPTGPRGAF
J: TRBJ1-1
size: -
D: TRBD1
V: TRBV6-4
length: 12

CDR3: ASRKQGDYGYT
J: TRBJ1-2
size: -
D: TRBD1
V: TRBV12-3/TRBV12-4
length: 11

CDR3: ASGGHSGNTIY
J: TRBJ1-3
size: -
D: -
V: TRBV6-5
length: 11

CDR3: ASSFTPEVQQF
J: TRBJ2-1
size: -
D: -
V: TRBV11-2
length: 11

CDR3: ASSRRRGLTGELF
J: TRBJ2-2
size: -
D: -
V: TRBV11-3
length: 13

CDR3: ASSLPAYRTGSYEQY
J: TRBJ2-7
size: -
D: TRBD1
V: TRBV7-9
length: 15

CDR3: SVGRGGSYNEQF
J: TRBJ2-1
size: -
D: TRBD2
V: TRBV29-1
length: 12

CDR3: ASRTGSSNQPQH
J: TRBJ1-5
size: -
D: -
V: TRBV6-5
length: 12

CDR3: ASSLLGRNQPQH
J: TRBJ1-5
size: -
D: -
V: TRBV28
length: 12

CDR3: ASSPSEEGWVTQY
J: TRBJ2-3
size: once
D: -
V: TRBV18
length: 13